One sample yielded the 6 T cell receptor beta chains listed below, sequenced in a study of OX40 agonist ivuxolimab in advanced cancers. Clones were read by immunoSEQ multiplex PCR, and TCRdb kept only the in-frame ones, dropping some. The sample yields some 96,000 clones, approximately 89% seen once. Material: CD4+ or CD8+ T cells sorted from blood, obtained in a trial of the OX40 agonist ivuxolimab. The receptors were sampled from an adult with an advanced solid tumor such as melanoma, head and neck, liver or kidney cancer.

The rearrangement joins TRBV6-1 to TRBJ2-2; D might be TRBD1 or TRBD2, each matching 6 bases. The germline V gene encodes CDR1 MNHNS and CDR2 SASEGT. Trimming left V 6 bases short and J 1 base short, with 12 bases between. The CDR3 sequence is 15 residues long. The CDR3 spells CASRSGALNTGELFF. The DNA for the CDR3 is TGTGCCAGCAGGTCGGGGGCGTTGAACACCGGGGAGCTGTTTTTT.

This sequence joins TRBV28 and TRBJ2-3; D possibly uses TRBD1 or TRBD2 (5 bases each). Germline V gives CDR1 MDHEN, CDR2 SYDVKM. V shed 5 bases and J shed 4 bases, with 16 bases lying between them. This CDR3 spans 15 amino acids. The CDR3 is CASSEVRGAADTQYF. As DNA, the CDR3 is TGTGCCAGCAGTGAGGTCCGAGGGGCCGCAGATACGCAGTATTTT.

This clone was observed a single time. The chain combines TRBV28 with TRBJ2-4; perhaps TRBD2 as D (5 bases). In germline, CDR1 is MDHEN, CDR2 SYDVKM. The V end was cut by 3 bases, the J end by 0 bases, with 9 bases between. This CDR3 comprises 15 residues. CDR3 residues: CASSFGGLAKNIQYF. For the CDR3, the DNA is TGTGCCAGCAGTTTCGGAGGTCTAGCCAAAAACATTCAGTACTTC.

This rearrangement joins TRBV5-4 to TRBJ2-6; D is undetermined. The germline V gene has CDR1 SGHNT and CDR2 YYREEE (reference sequence). Trimming removed 0 bases from V and 4 bases from J, with 5 bases in between. The CDR3 runs to 14 residues. CDR3: CASSLGAGANVLTF. As DNA, the CDR3 is TGTGCCAGCAGCTTGGGGGCCGGGGCCAACGTCCTGACTTTC.

This sequence joins TRBV28 and TRBJ2-5; D unclear. CDR1 is MDHEN and CDR2 is SYDVKM in the germline V gene. Trimming took 5 bases from V and 5 from J, leaving 15 bases between them. This CDR3 is 14 amino acids long. This CDR3 reads CASSPNPVRETQYF. CDR3 sequence (DNA): TGTGCCAGCAGTCCTAATCCAGTCCGGGAGACCCAGTACTTC.

The V gene is TRBV27, the J gene TRBJ2-7; 11 nucleotides line up with TRBD1. CDR1 MNHEY and CDR2 SMNVEV come from the germline V gene (reference sequence). The CDR3 spans 16 residues. J lost 4 bases, V lost 4 bases, and 9 bases had no gene match. CDR3 nucleotides: TGTGCCAGCAGTTCCGCCGGGACAGGGGGAGCGTACGAGCAGTACTTC. Translating it yields CASSSAGTGGAYEQYF.